The next 10 T cell receptor beta chains were all read from a single sample in a study of CD8 T cells in Susac syndrome. Random hexamers primed reverse transcription of about 0.5 to 1 ug RNA. MiXCR was run by TCRdb on the immunoSEQ multiplex PCR reads, yielding one entry per CDR3 protein. Of 110,000 or so distinct CDR3 sequences in the sample, 90% to 95% are singletons; the top ten hold 0.093%. Sequenced: CD4+ T cells from PBMCs. The receptors were gathered from a human donor with multiple sclerosis.

The chain uses TRBV27 and TRBJ1-2; TRBD1 is a possible D gene (6 bases). The V gene lost 4 bases and the J gene lost 8 bases, with 11 bases spanning the gap. The CDR3 covers 12 residues. Germline V gives CDR1 MNHEY, CDR2 SMNVEV (reference sequence). This CDR3 is CASSSQGGGYTF. The CDR3, as DNA: TGTGCCAGCAGTTCACAGGGAGGGGGCTACACCTTC.

This clonotype was seen just once. The V and J genes are TRBV24-1 and TRBJ2-5; TRBD2 might be the D (5 bases). The CDR3 length is 14 residues. CDR1 and CDR2 from the germline V gene are KGHDR and SFDVKD. The V end was cut by 4 bases, the J end by 5 bases, with 13 bases between. The CDR3 nucleotides are TGTGCCACCAGTGACACGGACTTTCGGGAGACCCAGTACTTC. Its translation: CATSDTDFRETQYF.

The J gene is TRBJ2-1, the V gene TRBV20-1; weak D call: TRBD2 (5 bases). V was pared by 3 bases and J by 6 bases, with 18 bases between. This CDR3 has 15 amino acids. From germline, CDR1 is DFQATT and CDR2 SNEGSKA (reference sequence). CDR3 amino acids: CSASILAVAANEQFF. CDR3 DNA sequence: TGCAGTGCTAGTATTCTAGCCGTGGCAGCCAATGAGCAGTTCTTC.

V usage is TRBV2 and J usage is TRBJ2-1; 8 bases are shared with TRBD2. The CDR3 length is 12 residues. CDR1 and CDR2 (germline): SNHLY, FYNNEI. Unmatched junction bases numbered 8, after V lost 6 bases and J lost 13 bases. The CDR3 DNA follows: TGTGCCAGCAGAGCGGCTAGCGGGTATCAGTTCTTC. Translating it yields CASRAASGYQFF. Combining the CDR3 with reference TRBV2 and TRBJ2-1 gives the whole variable domain EPEVTQTPSHQVTQMGQEVILRCVPISNHLYFYWYRQILGQKVEFLVSFYNNEISEKSEIFDDQFSVERPDGSNFTLKIRSTKLEDSAMYFCASRAASGYQFFGPGTRLTVL.

J is TRBJ2-7 and V is TRBV12-3 or TRBV12-4; D possibly corresponds to TRBD1 (5 bases). V dropped 0 bases and J dropped 1 base, with 13 bases sitting between them. This CDR3 is built from 16 residues. For the CDR3, the DNA is TGTGCCAGCAGTTTAGCGGTTGGGGCGGCTTCCTACGAGCAGTACTTC. This sequence encodes CASSLAVGAASYEQYF.

The chain carries TRBV12-3 or TRBV12-4 and TRBJ2-1; no reliable D call. Trimming took off 0 bases at V and 5 bases at J, with 2 bases between the two ends. This CDR3 is 12 amino acids long. CDR3 DNA: TGTGCCAGCAGTTTAGCACACAATGAGCAGTTCTTC. It translates to CASSLAHNEQFF.

The rearrangement links TRBV30 to TRBJ1-2, with TRBD1 identical over 7 bases. Per the germline V gene, CDR1 is GTSNPN and CDR2 is SVGIG (reference sequence). With 4 bases clipped from V and 5 bases from J, the junction kept 16 bases outside the gene matches. The length of the CDR3 is 16 residues. CDR3 region: CAWKGTAAVLPYGYTF. The CDR3 DNA reads TGTGCCTGGAAAGGGACAGCGGCGGTCCTTCCTTATGGCTACACCTTC. Using reference TRBV30 and TRBJ1-2 for the parts outside the CDR3, the full variable domain is SQTIHQWPATLVQPVGSPLSLECTVEGTSNPNLYWYRQAAGRGLQLLFYSVGIGQISSEVPQNLSASRPQDRQFILSSKKLLLSDSGFYLCAWKGTAAVLPYGYTFGSGTRLTVV.

The chain combines TRBV19 with TRBJ2-2; D is undetermined. Per the germline V gene, CDR1 is LNHDA and CDR2 is SQIVND (reference sequence). This CDR3 contains 15 residues. V dropped 3 bases and J dropped 4 bases, with 12 bases sitting between them. Here the CDR3 reads CASSIRASGTGELFF. CDR3 sequence (DNA): TGTGCCAGTAGTATTAGGGCCTCCGGCACCGGGGAGCTGTTTTTT.

J is TRBJ1-5 and V is TRBV5-4; D not resolved. Trimming removed 9 bases from V and 1 base from J, with 14 bases in between. This CDR3 has 14 residues. The germline V gene encodes CDR1 SGHNT and CDR2 YYREEE (reference sequence). The CDR3 loop reads CATADGRSNQPQHF. For the CDR3, the DNA is TGTGCCACTGCAGACGGACGAAGCAATCAGCCCCAGCATTTT.

This clonotype was seen a single time. This chain links TRBV2 with TRBJ2-3, with D possibly TRBD1 on 6 matching bases. V was pared by 3 bases and J by 1 base, with 14 bases between. CDR3 length: 16 amino acids. The V gene's germline CDR1 is SNHLY and CDR2 FYNNEI. The CDR3 nucleotides are TGTGCCAGCAGTGATTTATTGGACAGACGCACAGATACGCAGTATTTT. Its translation is CASSDLLDRRTDTQYF.